Included here is one TCR beta chain sequence, with context. Its target is not known. This CDR3 is built from 14 residues. The germline V gene encodes CDR1 MGHRA and CDR2 YSYEKL. Unmatched junction bases numbered 7, after V lost 6 bases and J lost 3 bases. Viral peptide pools were used in the ViraFEST assay to expand antigen-specific CD4+ T cells, and sequencing came afterward. Following 10 days of culture, CD4+ T cells were isolated. Convalescent patients had PCR-confirmed SARS-CoV-2 infection between March and December 2020. The participants, recipients of two vaccine doses, got either BNT162b2 or mRNA-1273. A half-volume exchange with IL-2 medium occurred on days 3 and 7. These data come from a study of vaccination effects on CD4 cells after COVID-19. Some clones are missing from TCRdb's copy, which holds only in-frame ones; the method was immunoSEQ multiplex PCR. The sample has about 14,000 clones; around 78% are singletons.

General observations from the study: After vaccination, at late timepoints, clones induced by infection and by vaccine contracted markedly. Convalescent patients in the study were few, and early post-infection timepoints were absent. Convalescents' post-vaccination spike-reactive clones were chiefly new, vaccine-induced ones.

This sequence joins TRBV4-1 and TRBJ2-7; 8 bases agree with TRBD1. Specimen: CD4+ T cells from PBMCs cultured with HCoV-NL63 spike peptides, collected after COVID-19 vaccination. The TCR originated in a human donor who had a prior SARS-CoV-2 infection. The CDR3 nucleotides read TGCGCCAGCAGACCCATGACAGGGGACTACGAGCAGTACTTC. Residues: CASRPMTGDYEQYF.